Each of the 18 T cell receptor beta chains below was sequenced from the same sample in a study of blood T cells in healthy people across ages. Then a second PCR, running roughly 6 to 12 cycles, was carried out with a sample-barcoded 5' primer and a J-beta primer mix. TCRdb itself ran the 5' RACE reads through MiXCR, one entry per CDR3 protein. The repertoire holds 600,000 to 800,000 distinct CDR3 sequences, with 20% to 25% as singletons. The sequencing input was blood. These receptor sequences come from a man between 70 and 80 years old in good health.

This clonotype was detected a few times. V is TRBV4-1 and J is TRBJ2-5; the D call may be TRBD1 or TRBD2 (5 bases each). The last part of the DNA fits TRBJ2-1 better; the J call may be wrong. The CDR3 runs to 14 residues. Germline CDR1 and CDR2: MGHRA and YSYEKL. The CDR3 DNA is TGCGCCAGCAGTTTGTTGGGACGTCGAAATGAGCAGTTCTTC. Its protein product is CASSLLGRRNEQFF.

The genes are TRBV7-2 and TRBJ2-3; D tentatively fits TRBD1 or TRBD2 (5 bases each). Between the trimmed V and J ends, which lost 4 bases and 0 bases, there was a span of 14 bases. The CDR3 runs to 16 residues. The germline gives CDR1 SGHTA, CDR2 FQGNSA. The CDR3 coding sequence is TGTGCCAGCAGCTCTCGGGGCTGGGGTAGCACAGATACGCAGTATTTT. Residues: CASSSRGWGSTDTQYF.

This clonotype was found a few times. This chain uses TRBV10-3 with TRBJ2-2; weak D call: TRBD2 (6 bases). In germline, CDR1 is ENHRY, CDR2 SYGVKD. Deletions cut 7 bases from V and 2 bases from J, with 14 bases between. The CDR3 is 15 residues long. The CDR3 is CAITAGTHNTGELFF. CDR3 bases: TGTGCCATCACCGCCGGGACTCATAACACCGGGGAGCTGTTTTTT.

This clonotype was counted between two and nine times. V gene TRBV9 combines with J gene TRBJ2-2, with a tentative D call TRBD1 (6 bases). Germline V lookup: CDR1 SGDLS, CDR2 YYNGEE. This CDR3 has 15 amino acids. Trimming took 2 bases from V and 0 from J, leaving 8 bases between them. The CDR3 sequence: CASSVNRANTGELFF. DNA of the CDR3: TGTGCCAGCAGCGTCAACAGGGCGAACACCGGGGAGCTGTTTTTT.

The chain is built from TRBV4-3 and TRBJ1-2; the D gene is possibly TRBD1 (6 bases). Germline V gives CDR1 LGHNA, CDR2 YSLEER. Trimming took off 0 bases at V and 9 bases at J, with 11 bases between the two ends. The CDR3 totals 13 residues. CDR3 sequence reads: CASSQEAGASYTF. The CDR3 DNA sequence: TGCGCCAGCAGCCAAGAGGCGGGGGCGAGCTACACCTTC.

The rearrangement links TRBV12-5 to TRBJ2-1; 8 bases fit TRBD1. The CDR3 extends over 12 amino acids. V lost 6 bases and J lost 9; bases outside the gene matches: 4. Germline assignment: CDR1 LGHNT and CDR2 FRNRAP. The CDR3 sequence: CASGPGGREQFF. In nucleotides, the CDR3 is TGTGCTAGTGGCCCAGGGGGCCGTGAGCAGTTCTTC.

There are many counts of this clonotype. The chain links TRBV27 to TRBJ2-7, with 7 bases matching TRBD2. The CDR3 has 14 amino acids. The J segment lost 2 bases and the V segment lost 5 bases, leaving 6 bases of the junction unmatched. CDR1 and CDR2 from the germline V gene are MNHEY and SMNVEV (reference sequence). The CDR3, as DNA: TGTGCCAGCAGTGGTTGGGGAGGGGCCTACGAGCAGTACTTC. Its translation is CASSGWGGAYEQYF.

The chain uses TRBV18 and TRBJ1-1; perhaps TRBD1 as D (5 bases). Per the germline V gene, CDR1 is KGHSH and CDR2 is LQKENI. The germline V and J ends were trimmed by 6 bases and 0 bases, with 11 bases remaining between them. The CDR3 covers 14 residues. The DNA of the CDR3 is TGTGCCAGCTCCTGGGAGACAGTGAACACTGAAGCTTTCTTT. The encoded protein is CASSWETVNTEAFF.

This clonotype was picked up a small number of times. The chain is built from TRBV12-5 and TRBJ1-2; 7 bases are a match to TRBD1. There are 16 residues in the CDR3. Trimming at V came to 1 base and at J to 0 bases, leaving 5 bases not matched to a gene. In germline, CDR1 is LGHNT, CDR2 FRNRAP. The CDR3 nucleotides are TGTGCTAGTGGTTTGGAGTGGACAGGACCTAACTATGGCTACACCTTC. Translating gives CASGLEWTGPNYGYTF.

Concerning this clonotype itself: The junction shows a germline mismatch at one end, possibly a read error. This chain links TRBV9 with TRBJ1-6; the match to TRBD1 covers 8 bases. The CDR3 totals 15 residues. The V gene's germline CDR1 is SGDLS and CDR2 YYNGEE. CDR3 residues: CAGSVAAGGISPLHF. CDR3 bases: TGTGCCGGCAGCGTAGCTGCAGGGGGCATTTCACCCCTCCACTTT.

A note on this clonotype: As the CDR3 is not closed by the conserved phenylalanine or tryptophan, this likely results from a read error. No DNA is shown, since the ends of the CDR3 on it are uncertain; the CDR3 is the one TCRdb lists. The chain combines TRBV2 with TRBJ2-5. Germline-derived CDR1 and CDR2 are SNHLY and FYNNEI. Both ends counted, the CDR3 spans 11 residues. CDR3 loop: CASSEAGFLVL.

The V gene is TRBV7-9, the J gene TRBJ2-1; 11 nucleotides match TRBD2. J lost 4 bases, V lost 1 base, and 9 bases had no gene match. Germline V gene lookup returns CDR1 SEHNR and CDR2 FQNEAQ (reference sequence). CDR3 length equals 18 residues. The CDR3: CASSLDLITSGGYNEQFF. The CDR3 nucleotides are TGTGCCAGCAGCTTAGATCTCATTACTAGCGGGGGTTACAATGAGCAGTTCTTC.

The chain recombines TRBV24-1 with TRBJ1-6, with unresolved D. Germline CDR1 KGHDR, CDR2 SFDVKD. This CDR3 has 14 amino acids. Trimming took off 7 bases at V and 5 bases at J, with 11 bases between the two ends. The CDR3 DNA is TGTGCCACCAGCCCCGGCGGGAATAATTCACCCCTCCACTTT. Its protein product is CATSPGGNNSPLHF.

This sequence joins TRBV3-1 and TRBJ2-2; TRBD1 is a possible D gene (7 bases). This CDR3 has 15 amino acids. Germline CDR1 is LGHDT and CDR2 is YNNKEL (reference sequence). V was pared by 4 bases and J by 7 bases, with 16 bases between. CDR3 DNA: TGTGCCAGCAGCCGAGGAGGGGGCTGGGGCGGGGAGCTGTTTTTT. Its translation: CASSRGGGWGGELFF.

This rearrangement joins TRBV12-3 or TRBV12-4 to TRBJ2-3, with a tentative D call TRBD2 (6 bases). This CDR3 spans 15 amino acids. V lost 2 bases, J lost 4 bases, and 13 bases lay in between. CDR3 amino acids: CASSLSGGVADTQYF. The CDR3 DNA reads TGTGCCAGCAGTTTAAGCGGAGGGGTGGCAGATACGCAGTATTTT.

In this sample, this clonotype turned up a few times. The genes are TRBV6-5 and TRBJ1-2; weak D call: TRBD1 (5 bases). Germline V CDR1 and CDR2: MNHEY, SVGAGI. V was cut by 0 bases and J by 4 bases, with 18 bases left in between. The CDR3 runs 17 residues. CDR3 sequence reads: CASSYSPGPARIYGYTF. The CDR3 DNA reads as TGTGCCAGCAGTTACTCCCCGGGACCCGCTCGTATCTATGGCTACACCTTC.

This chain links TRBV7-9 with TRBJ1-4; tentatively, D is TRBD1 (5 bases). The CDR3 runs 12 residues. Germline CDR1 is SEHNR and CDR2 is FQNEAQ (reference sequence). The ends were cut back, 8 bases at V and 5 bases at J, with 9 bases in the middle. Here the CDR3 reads CASRDANEKLFF. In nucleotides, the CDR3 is TGTGCCAGCCGGGACGCAAATGAAAAACTGTTTTTT. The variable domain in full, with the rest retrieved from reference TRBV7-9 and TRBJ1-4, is DTGVSQNPRHKITKRGQNVTFRCDPISEHNRLYWYRQTLGQGPEFLTYFQNEAQLEKSRLLSDRFSAERPKGSFSTLEIQRTEQGDSAMYLCASRDANEKLFFGSGTQLSVL.

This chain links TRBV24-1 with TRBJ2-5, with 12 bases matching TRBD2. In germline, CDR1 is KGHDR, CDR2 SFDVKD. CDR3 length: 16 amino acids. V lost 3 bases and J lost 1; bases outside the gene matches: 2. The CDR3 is CATSDPGLAGQETQYF. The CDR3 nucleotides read TGTGCCACCAGTGATCCGGGACTAGCGGGCCAAGAGACCCAGTACTTC.